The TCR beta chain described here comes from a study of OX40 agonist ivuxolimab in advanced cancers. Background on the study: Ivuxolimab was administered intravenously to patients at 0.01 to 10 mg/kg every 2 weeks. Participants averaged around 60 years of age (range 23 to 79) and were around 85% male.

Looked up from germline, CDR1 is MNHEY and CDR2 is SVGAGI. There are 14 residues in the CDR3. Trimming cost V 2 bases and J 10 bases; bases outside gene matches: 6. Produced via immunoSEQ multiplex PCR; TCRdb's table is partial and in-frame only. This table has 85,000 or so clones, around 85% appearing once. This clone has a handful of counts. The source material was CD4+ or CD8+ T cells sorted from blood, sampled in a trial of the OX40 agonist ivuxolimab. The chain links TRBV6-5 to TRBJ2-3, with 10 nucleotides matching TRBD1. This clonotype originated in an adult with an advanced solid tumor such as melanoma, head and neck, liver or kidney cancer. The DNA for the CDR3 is TGTGCCAGCAGTTACGTGGACAGGGGGAATCCGCAGTATTTT. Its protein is CASSYVDRGNPQYF.